This TCR beta chain was recovered during a study of blood T cells in healthy people across ages. Each donor supplied about 9.6 milliliters of peripheral blood. The V end lost 7 bases, the J end lost 5 bases, and 30 bases lay between the germline ends. Germline loops: CDR1 DFQATT, CDR2 SNEGSKA (reference sequence). This CDR3 is built from 18 residues. In its sample, this clonotype was seen a few times. The use of a sample-barcoded 5' primer and a J-beta primer mix characterized a second PCR of 7 to 11 cycles. TCRdb re-analysed the 5' RACE reads in MiXCR, keeping a single row per CDR3 protein. The sample records over a million distinct CDR3 sequences, roughly 45% being singletons.

The chain carries TRBV20-1 and TRBJ2-1; D may be TRBD1 or TRBD2 (5 bases each). The sample consisted of blood. This TCR came from a woman aged 18-29 years in good health. DNA for the CDR3: TGCAGTGTGAGGTCGGATAGTTTGGGGGTCAGCCTAGACAATGAGCAGTTCTTC. Encoded protein: CSVRSDSLGVSLDNEQFF.